One and the same sample provided the 8 T cell receptor beta chains below, sequenced in a study of relationships among human T cell subsets. Semiquantitative ARM-PCR amplified T cell receptor alpha and beta CDR3 regions from mRNA. Exponential amplification used communal superprimers after tagged nested gene-specific primers in ARM-PCR. TCRdb recomputed calls from the multiplex PCR reads with MiXCR, one row per CDR3 protein. This table has some 4,600 distinct CDR3 sequences, 78% appearing once. Sequenced: total T cells sorted from blood. The receptors were gathered from a middle-aged man in good health.

The V call is TRBV19, the J call TRBJ1-2; weak D call: TRBD1 (5 bases). CDR1 LNHDA and CDR2 SQIVND come from the germline V gene (reference sequence). The CDR3 is 15 amino acids. Trimming shortened V by 7 bases and J by 8 bases, and 23 bases separated the two germline ends. This CDR3 is CASNDLTAGRNGYTF. CDR3 sequence (DNA): TGTGCCAGTAACGATCTCACGGCAGGGAGGAACGGCTACACCTTC.

The chain uses TRBV20-1 and TRBJ1-2; 8 positions agree with TRBD1. Germline loops: CDR1 DFQATT, CDR2 SNEGSKA (reference sequence). V was clipped by 6 bases and J by 2 bases; unmatched bases: 5. This CDR3 comprises 13 residues. CDR3 region: CSAINRGNYGYTF. Written as DNA, the CDR3 is TGCAGTGCCATTAACAGGGGGAACTATGGCTACACCTTC.

The chain couples TRBV11-3 to TRBJ1-3; D is unclear. Trimming stripped 6 bases from V and 2 bases from J, with 14 bases between. The V gene's germline CDR1 is SGHNT and CDR2 YENEEA. The CDR3 consists of 15 residues. The CDR3 sequence: CASSSRSGAGNTIYF. DNA for the CDR3: TGTGCCAGCAGTTCACGCTCGGGAGCTGGAAACACCATATATTTT. The complete variable domain, with remaining parts taken from reference TRBV11-3 and TRBJ1-3, reads EAGVVQSPRYKIIEKKQPVAFWCNPISGHNTLYWYLQNLGQGPELLIRYENEEAVDDSQLPKDRFSAERLKGVDSTLKIQPAELGDSAVYLCASSSRSGAGNTIYFGEGSWLTVV.

The chain recombines TRBV27 with TRBJ2-7; 7 bases are shared with TRBD1. Germline lookup yields CDR1 MNHEY and CDR2 SMNVEV (reference sequence). The V and J ends lost 6 bases and 5 bases, in that order; junction bases with no gene match: 7. The CDR3 extends over 13 amino acids. CDR3 coding DNA: TGTGCCAGCAGCCACAGGGGTCGGGACGAGCAGTACTTC. Translated: CASSHRGRDEQYF.

The chain links TRBV11-2 to TRBJ2-5, with D possibly matching TRBD1 (5 bases). The CDR3 is 14 amino acids. V dropped 1 base and J dropped 4 bases, with 10 bases sitting between them. Germline CDR1 is SGHAT and CDR2 is FQNNGV. CDR3 nucleotides: TGTGCCAGCAGCTTAGTCCGGCAGGGAGAGACCCAGTACTTC. Its protein is CASSLVRQGETQYF. Variable domain in full (rest from reference TRBV11-2 and TRBJ2-5): EAGVAQSPRYKIIEKRQSVAFWCNPISGHATLYWYQQILGQGPKLLIQFQNNGVVDDSQLPKDRFSAERLKGVDSTLKIQPAKLEDSAVYLCASSLVRQGETQYFGPGTRLLVL.

The V call is TRBV6-1, the J call TRBJ1-5; D is perhaps TRBD1 (6 bases). CDR3 length: 14 residues. Germline V CDR1 and CDR2: MNHNS, SASEGT. Trimming took 4 bases from V and 4 from J, leaving 11 bases between them. The CDR3 sequence is CASSGDIWNQPQHF. In DNA, the CDR3 is TGTGCCAGCAGTGGGGACATCTGGAATCAGCCCCAGCATTTT.

This chain uses TRBV28 with TRBJ2-5, with TRBD2 identical over 9 bases. Germline V gene sequence: CDR1 MDHEN, CDR2 SYDVKM. V shed 0 bases and J 4 bases; nucleotides not matched to a gene: 3. The CDR3 loop spans 15 amino acids. CDR3 nucleotides: TGTGCCAGCAGTTTATGGGTAGCGGGAGTAGAGACCCAGTACTTC. Its translation is CASSLWVAGVETQYF.

The chain joins TRBV28 to TRBJ2-1; 14 bases align to TRBD2. Germline V lookup: CDR1 MDHEN, CDR2 SYDVKM. There are 15 residues in the CDR3. J lost 8 bases, V lost 5 bases, and 5 bases had no gene match. The CDR3 reads CASSPGLAGAYEQFF. The CDR3 nucleotides are TGTGCCAGCAGTCCGGGACTAGCGGGAGCTTATGAGCAGTTCTTC.